This T cell receptor (beta chain) was sequenced during a study of blood T cells in healthy people across ages. A sample-barcoded 5' primer and a J-beta primer mix were used in a second PCR of about 7 to 12 cycles. MiXCR, applied by TCRdb to the 5' RACE reads, yields one record per CDR3 protein. The top ten clones hold 10% of a sample with 750,000 to 950,000 distinct CDR3 sequences, roughly 29% of them seen once. From germline, CDR1 is LGHNA and CDR2 YSLEER. The CDR3 is made up of 19 amino acids. The J segment lost 0 bases and the V segment lost 0 bases, leaving 8 bases of the junction unmatched. This clonotype was detected a few times. A further study also used this sample, focusing on T cells of mothers and their children.

This sequence joins TRBV4-3 and TRBJ2-6; 7 bases map to TRBD2. This receptor was identified in a woman between 40 and 50 years old in good health. The sample comprised blood. In DNA form, the CDR3 reads TGCGCCAGCAGCCAAGATAGGACTTCGGGGGGCTCTGGGGCCAACGTCCTGACTTTC. This encodes CASSQDRTSGGSGANVLTF.